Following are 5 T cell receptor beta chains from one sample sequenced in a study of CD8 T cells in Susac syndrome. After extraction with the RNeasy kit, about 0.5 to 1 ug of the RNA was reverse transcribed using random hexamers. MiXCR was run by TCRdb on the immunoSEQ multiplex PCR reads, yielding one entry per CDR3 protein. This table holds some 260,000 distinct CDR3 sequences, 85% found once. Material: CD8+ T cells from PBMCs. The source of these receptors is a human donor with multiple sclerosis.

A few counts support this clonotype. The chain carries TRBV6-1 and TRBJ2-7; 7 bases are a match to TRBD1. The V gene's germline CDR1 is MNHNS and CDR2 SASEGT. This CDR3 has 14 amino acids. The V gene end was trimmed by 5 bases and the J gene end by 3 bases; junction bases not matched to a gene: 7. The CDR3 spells CASSSGTDYYEQYF. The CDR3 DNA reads TGTGCCAGCAGTTCGGGGACAGACTACTACGAGCAGTACTTC.

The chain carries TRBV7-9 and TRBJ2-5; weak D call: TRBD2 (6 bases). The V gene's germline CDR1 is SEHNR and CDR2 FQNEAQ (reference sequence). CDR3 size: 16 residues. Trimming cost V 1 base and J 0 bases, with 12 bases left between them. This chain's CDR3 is CASSLEAREYQETQYF. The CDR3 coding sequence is TGTGCCAGCAGCTTAGAAGCGCGGGAATACCAAGAGACCCAGTACTTC.

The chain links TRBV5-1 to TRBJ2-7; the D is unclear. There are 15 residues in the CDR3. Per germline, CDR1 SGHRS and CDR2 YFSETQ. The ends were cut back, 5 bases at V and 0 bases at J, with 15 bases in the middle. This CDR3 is CASRIGIRTSYEQYF. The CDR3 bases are TGCGCCAGCAGGATTGGAATTCGGACCTCCTACGAGCAGTACTTC.

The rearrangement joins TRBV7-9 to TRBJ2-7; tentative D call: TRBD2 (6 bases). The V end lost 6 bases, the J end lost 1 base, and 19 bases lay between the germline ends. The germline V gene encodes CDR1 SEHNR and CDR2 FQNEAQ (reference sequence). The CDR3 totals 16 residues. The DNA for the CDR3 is TGTGCCAGCAGTATAAGTAGCGGCAGACGATCCTACGAGCAGTACTTC. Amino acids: CASSISSGRRSYEQYF. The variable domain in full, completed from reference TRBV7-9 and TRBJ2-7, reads DTGVSQNPRHKITKRGQNVTFRCDPISEHNRLYWYRQTLGQGPEFLTYFQNEAQLEKSRLLSDRFSAERPKGSFSTLEIQRTEQGDSAMYLCASSISSGRRSYEQYFGPGTRLTVT.

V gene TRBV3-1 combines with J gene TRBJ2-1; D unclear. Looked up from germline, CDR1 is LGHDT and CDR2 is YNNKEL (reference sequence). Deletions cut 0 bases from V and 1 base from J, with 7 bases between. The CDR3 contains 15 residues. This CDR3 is CASSQDSVSYNEQFF. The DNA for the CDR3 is TGTGCCAGCAGCCAAGACTCCGTTTCCTACAATGAGCAGTTCTTC.